This T cell receptor (beta chain) was identified during a study of beta chain features in type 1 diabetes. This clone showed up just a few times. TCRB transcripts that were expressed got sequenced, as all of the isolated RNA had been reverse transcribed. TCRdb keeps only in-frame clones here, not all; method: immunoSEQ multiplex PCR. The data show about 400,000 clones, with roughly 12% seen just once and more than 0.015% held by the top ten. The origin of this receptor is a man younger than 35 in good health. The sample taken for sequencing was naive CD4+ T cells from blood.

CDR3 region: CASSKHSNQPQHF. The CDR3 DNA follows: TGTGCCAGCAGCAAACATAGCAATCAGCCCCAGCATTTT. The rearrangement joins TRBV9 to TRBJ1-5; D is undetermined. Germline CDR1 SGDLS, CDR2 YYNGEE. V lost 4 bases to trimming and J lost 0 bases, with 5 bases between them. This CDR3 region has 13 residues.